The 26 T cell receptor beta chains below come from one sample, sequenced in a study of OX40 agonist ivuxolimab in advanced cancers. Generated by immunoSEQ multiplex PCR, the TCRdb table keeps only in-frame clones and is missing some. The sample lists about 84,000 clones; 94% were seen once. The sequencing used CD4+ or CD8+ T cells sorted from blood, collected in a trial of the OX40 agonist ivuxolimab. These TCRs come from an adult with an advanced solid tumor such as melanoma, head and neck, liver or kidney cancer.

The V and J genes are TRBV7-9 and TRBJ1-1; tentatively, D is TRBD1 (6 bases). V was clipped by 5 bases and J by 1 base, with 8 bases between them. The CDR3 loop spans 13 amino acids. Germline V lookup: CDR1 SEHNR, CDR2 FQNEAQ (reference sequence). CDR3 nucleotides: TGTGCCAGCAGCCGGGGACAGAACACTGAAGCTTTCTTT. Translated, it gives CASSRGQNTEAFF.

This clone is a singleton in its sample. V gene TRBV7-9 combines with J gene TRBJ2-7; 8 bases agree with TRBD1. The CDR3 extends over 14 amino acids. With V trimmed by 3 bases and J by 7 bases, 8 bases remained unmatched. Germline V lookup: CDR1 SEHNR, CDR2 FQNEAQ (reference sequence). The CDR3: CASSLVQGDSEQYF. In DNA, the CDR3 is TGTGCCAGCAGCTTGGTACAGGGGGACTCGGAGCAGTACTTC.

The V call is TRBV29-1, the J call TRBJ2-1, with D possibly TRBD1 on 6 matching bases. The CDR3 sequence is 11 residues long. Trimming took 5 bases from V and 9 from J, leaving 11 bases between them. CDR1 and CDR2 from the germline V gene are SQVTM and ANQGSEA. For the CDR3, the DNA is TGCAGCGTTAAACAGGGTCCTGAGCAGTTCTTC. Translation: CSVKQGPEQFF.

V usage is TRBV7-8 and J usage is TRBJ1-2; D is uncertain. Germline values: CDR1 SGHVS, CDR2 FQNEAQ. V was cut by 1 base and J by 4 bases, with 10 bases left in between. The CDR3 extends over 14 amino acids. The CDR3 region has the DNA TGTGCCAGCAGCTTAGTAGTCAGTCTCTATGGCTACACCTTC. It translates to CASSLVVSLYGYTF.

CDR3 loop: CASSELAGDTGELFF. The CDR3 DNA reads as TGTGCCAGCAGTGAACTAGCGGGAGACACCGGGGAGCTGTTTTTT. The chain is built from TRBV6-4 and TRBJ2-2, with 11 positions matching TRBD2. The CDR3 runs 15 residues. Per the germline V gene, CDR1 is MRHNA and CDR2 is SNTAGT. Trimming at V came to 3 bases and at J to 3 bases, leaving 0 bases not matched to a gene.

The chain uses TRBV6-5 and TRBJ2-7; D is perhaps TRBD2 (7 bases). V lost 7 bases, J lost 0 bases, and 16 bases lay in between. This CDR3 comprises 15 residues. Germline V gene data show CDR1 as MNHEY and CDR2 as SVGAGI. In nucleotides, the CDR3 is TGTGCCAGCAAAACAGCGGGACACGGCTCCTACGAGCAGTACTTC. Amino acids: CASKTAGHGSYEQYF.

The rearrangement links TRBV4-2 to TRBJ2-7, with 7 bases aligning to TRBD1. The CDR3 sequence is 15 residues long. Germline CDR1 is LGHNA and CDR2 is YNFKEQ. V was pared by 0 bases and J by 3 bases, with 5 bases of the junction left unmatched. The CDR3 DNA reads TGTGCCAGCAGCCAAGACCCCAGGGGGTTCTACGAGCAGTACTTC. It specifies CASSQDPRGFYEQYF.

This chain connects TRBV14 to TRBJ2-7, with TRBD2 matching over 9 bases. This CDR3 is 16 amino acids long. Losses at the gene ends were 0 bases for V and 6 bases for J; bases not matched to a gene: 9. The germline V gene encodes CDR1 SGHDN and CDR2 FVKESK. The CDR3 region is CASSQDPAGGRSEQYF. The CDR3 nucleotides are TGTGCCAGCAGCCAAGATCCAGCGGGAGGCCGGAGCGAGCAGTACTTC.

V is TRBV6-5 and J is TRBJ1-5; D unclear. The CDR3 extends over 11 amino acids. CDR1 and CDR2 (germline): MNHEY, SVGAGI. V was clipped by 8 bases and J by 12 bases, with 14 bases between them. CDR3: CASGHERNQHF. CDR3 coding DNA: TGTGCCAGCGGTCATGAACGGAACCAGCATTTT.

In its sample, this clone was seen a few times. The V gene is TRBV27, the J gene TRBJ2-5; no firm D call. Trimming pared 3 bases from V and 1 base from J, leaving 12 bases between. Germline V CDR1 and CDR2: MNHEY, SMNVEV (reference sequence). CDR3 size: 15 residues. CDR3 residues: CASSFETYSQETQYF. DNA for the CDR3: TGTGCCAGCAGTTTTGAGACTTACTCCCAAGAGACCCAGTACTTC.

This clone is a singleton in its sample. The chain links TRBV9 to TRBJ2-3; TRBD2 is a possible D gene (6 bases). Trimming pared 0 bases from V and 4 bases from J, leaving 9 bases between. This CDR3 is 14 amino acids long. Germline loops: CDR1 SGDLS, CDR2 YYNGEE. The CDR3 DNA reads TGTGCCAGCAGCGTAGGCGGGAACGCAGATACGCAGTATTTT. Protein sequence: CASSVGGNADTQYF.

A single count supports this clone. The genes are TRBV14 and TRBJ2-7; 7 positions match TRBD2. After removal of 3 bases from V and 0 bases from J, the junction contained 5 bases not matched to a gene. Per germline, CDR1 SGHDN and CDR2 FVKESK. The CDR3 loop spans 15 amino acids. The CDR3 DNA reads as TGTGCCAGCAGCCAGGGACGGACTAGCTCCTACGAGCAGTACTTC. This translates into CASSQGRTSSYEQYF.

The chain joins TRBV2 to TRBJ2-6; no clear D gene. The germline CDR1 and CDR2 sequences are SNHLY and FYNNEI. This CDR3 region has 15 residues. V was cut by 2 bases and J by 0 bases, with 5 bases left in between. The CDR3 sequence: CASSEYVSGANVLTF. The CDR3 DNA reads TGTGCCAGCAGTGAATACGTCTCTGGGGCCAACGTCCTGACTTTC.

This chain links TRBV30 with TRBJ2-3; 12 bases are shared with TRBD2. This CDR3 has 14 amino acids. Germline values: CDR1 GTSNPN, CDR2 SVGIG (reference sequence). V shed 5 bases and J 6 bases; nucleotides not matched to a gene: 6. The CDR3 DNA is TGTGCCTGGGTGACTAGCGGGAGTTCGGATACGCAGTATTTT. Translation gives CAWVTSGSSDTQYF.

The chain is built from TRBV25-1 and TRBJ1-2; D call uncertain. Germline values: CDR1 MGHDK, CDR2 SYGVNS. This CDR3 region has 11 residues. V lost 8 bases and J 10 bases, leaving 14 bases between the germline ends. CDR3 loop: CASGYTGDYTF. The CDR3 coding sequence is TGTGCCAGCGGATATACGGGAGACTACACCTTC.

The genes are TRBV7-2 and TRBJ1-3; a possible D gene is TRBD1 (5 bases). V was pared by 3 bases and J by 0 bases, with 6 bases between. Germline values: CDR1 SGHTA, CDR2 FQGNSA. This CDR3 spans 14 amino acids. For the CDR3, the DNA is TGTGCCAGCAGCTTTGGGGGCTCTGGAAACACCATATATTTT. It specifies CASSFGGSGNTIYF.

The chain links TRBV9 to TRBJ2-5; TRBD1 or TRBD2 may be the D gene (5 bases each). Trimming left V 0 bases short and J 3 bases short, with 6 bases between. The CDR3 contains 13 residues. Germline V lookup: CDR1 SGDLS, CDR2 YYNGEE. The CDR3 region is CASSVVGEETQYF. CDR3 DNA sequence: TGTGCCAGCAGCGTAGTGGGGGAAGAGACCCAGTACTTC.

The rearrangement joins TRBV30 to TRBJ1-3; no clear D. The CDR3 is made up of 15 amino acids. The V end lost 5 bases, the J end lost 0 bases, and 14 bases lay between the germline ends. The germline V gene encodes CDR1 GTSNPN and CDR2 SVGIG (reference sequence). CDR3 sequence: CAWAPWGGSGNTIYF. The DNA of the CDR3 is TGTGCCTGGGCCCCATGGGGTGGCTCTGGAAACACCATATATTTT.

This rearrangement joins TRBV10-3 to TRBJ2-1; no firm D call. Trimming took 3 bases from V and 5 from J, leaving 17 bases between them. Germline-derived CDR1 and CDR2 are ENHRY and SYGVKD. The CDR3 runs 16 residues. The CDR3 spells CAISESSAELDNEQFF. CDR3 in DNA: TGTGCCATCAGTGAAAGTAGTGCCGAGCTCGACAATGAGCAGTTCTTC.

The chain employs TRBV4-1 and TRBJ2-1, with 8 positions matching TRBD2. CDR3 size: 16 residues. Unmatched junction bases numbered 3, after V lost 0 bases and J lost 2 bases. Looked up from germline, CDR1 is MGHRA and CDR2 is YSYEKL. CDR3 residues: CASSQEEAGAYNEQFF. The CDR3 nucleotides are TGCGCCAGCAGCCAAGAAGAAGCGGGAGCCTACAATGAGCAGTTCTTC.

To note about this clone: Other DNA sequences of this sample code for an identical CDR3. This chain joins TRBV27 and TRBJ2-1; D gene ambiguous. This CDR3 has 15 amino acids. CDR1 and CDR2 from the germline V gene are MNHEY and SMNVEV (reference sequence). Deletions cut 5 bases from V and 0 bases from J, with 11 bases between. In DNA, the CDR3 is TGTGCCAGCAGTCGCACCGTAAGCTCCTACAATGAGCAGTTCTTC. Residues: CASSRTVSSYNEQFF.

The chain combines TRBV15 with TRBJ1-5; 9 bases match TRBD1. With 5 bases clipped from V and 7 bases from J, the junction kept 15 bases outside the gene matches. Germline V lookup: CDR1 LNHNV, CDR2 YYDKDF (reference sequence). The CDR3 spans 17 residues. The CDR3: CATSGYNRDRVWQPQHF. The DNA of the CDR3 is TGTGCCACCAGCGGATACAACCGGGACAGGGTTTGGCAGCCCCAGCATTTT.

In DNA form, the CDR3 reads TGTGCCAGCAGCTTAGTCCTTAACACCGGGGAGCTGTTTTTT. Protein sequence: CASSLVLNTGELFF. The V call is TRBV7-2, the J call TRBJ2-2; D gene unclear. V gave up 1 base and J gave up 2 bases, with 5 bases separating them. CDR3 length: 14 amino acids. The germline CDR1 and CDR2 sequences are SGHTA and FQGNSA.

V and J are TRBV25-1 and TRBJ1-2, with 7 bases matching TRBD1. This CDR3 has 15 residues. Germline V CDR1 and CDR2: MGHDK, SYGVNS. J was trimmed by 4 bases and V by 4 bases; bases with no gene match: 9. The CDR3: CASSATSNRGYGYTF. The DNA for the CDR3 is TGTGCCAGCAGTGCCACCTCTAACAGGGGCTATGGCTACACCTTC.

Details on this clone: An end of the junction differs from the germline gene, which may be a read error. This chain uses TRBV11-2 with TRBJ2-3; 7 nucleotides line up with TRBD2. Germline V lookup: CDR1 SGHAT, CDR2 FQNNGV. This CDR3 has 15 residues. The CDR3 spells CATSHGAGTTDTQYF. The CDR3 nucleotides are TGTGCCACCAGCCATGGAGCGGGGACCACAGATACGCAGTATTTT.

The V call is TRBV5-4, the J call TRBJ2-7; possible D gene TRBD2, 6 bases. The germline V gene encodes CDR1 SGHNT and CDR2 YYREEE (reference sequence). Trimming took 0 bases from V and 0 from J, leaving 10 bases between them. CDR3 size: 15 residues. This CDR3 reads CASSLGTIPSYEQYF. In nucleotides, the CDR3 is TGTGCCAGCAGCTTGGGGACTATCCCCTCCTACGAGCAGTACTTC.